This record covers a single T cell receptor (beta chain). Its specificity is unknown. Naive-designated CD8 cells lacked CD45RO, were positively enriched for CCR7, and omitted terminally differentiated effector memory CD45RA+ cells. Samples underwent the assay at deep level. Several immunoSEQ plates received, in even portions, the genomic DNA of each subset. Under the authors' procedure: There were no quality scores in the junction-only immunoSEQ sequences, so filtering differed. The data were produced by immunoSEQ multiplex PCR, yet TCRdb's version contains in-frame clones alone and is incomplete. Clone size and V and J calls were adopted from that table, with D and trimming inferred from the DNA. Of fewer than 800,000 clones listed, under 95% were seen once; the top ten hold 24%. The germline V gene has CDR1 SGHVS and CDR2 FQNEAQ. This CDR3 contains 17 residues. V was trimmed by 5 bases and J by 0 bases, leaving 17 bases between them.

The entry originates in a study of shared clonotypes between healthy human individuals. General study points: Clonotypes shared by all four donors outscored non-shared clonotypes in generation probability.

The sample was naive CD8+ T cells sorted from blood. The chain joins TRBV7-8 to TRBJ1-5; D call uncertain. The receptor comes from a young man in good health. CDR3 region: CASSVDRSAYSNQPQHF. The CDR3 DNA sequence: TGTGCCAGCAGCGTCGATCGGTCCGCCTATAGCAATCAGCCCCAGCATTTT.